These 31 T cell receptor beta chains originate from one sample sequenced in a study of metastatic and nonmetastatic thyroid tumors. TCRdb re-clonotyped the PCR reads via MiXCR. The sample lists roughly 29,000 clones; more than 20% were seen once. All patients were treatment-naive before thyroid surgery. Sequenced sample: blood. The receptor source for this set is a female donor with papillary thyroid cancer or a benign thyroid nodule (not recorded which). Some clones in this sample may be carry-over from other donors' samples.

This clone occurred many times. The CDR3 bases are TGCAGTGCGGTTACAATGAACACTGAAGCTTTCTTT. This sequence encodes CSAVTMNTEAFF. The chain links TRBV20-1 to TRBJ1-1, with D unresolved. V was shortened by 6 bases and J by 0 bases, with 8 bases between the two germline ends. Looked up from germline, CDR1 is DFQATT and CDR2 is SNEGSKA (reference sequence). There are 12 residues in the CDR3.

This clone has ten or more counts. The junction departs from germline at one end; a sequencing error may be responsible. Different DNA sequences within this sample yield the same CDR3. This chain joins TRBV5-6 and TRBJ1-2; D gene unclear. This CDR3 has 13 residues. Germline V CDR1 and CDR2: SGHDT, YYEEEE. CDR3 in DNA: TGCGCCAGCAGCTTGGTCGGCGTCTATGGCTACACCTTC. It yields the protein CASSLVGVYGYTF. Complete variable domain (other parts from reference TRBV5-6 and TRBJ1-2): DAGVTQSPTHLIKTRGQQVTLRCSPKSGHDTVSWYQQALGQGPQFIFQYYEEEERQRGNFPDRFSGHQFPNYSSELNVNALLLGDSALYLCASSLVGVYGYTFGSGTRLTVV.

Many counts were recorded for this clone. The rearrangement joins TRBV5-6 to TRBJ2-7, with D unclear. The CDR3 runs to 12 residues. Trimming cost V 2 bases and J 4 bases, with 7 bases left between them. CDR1 SGHDT and CDR2 YYEEEE come from the germline V gene. The CDR3 DNA sequence: TGTGCCAGCAGCTTTGGCACATACGAGCAGTACTTC. Its translation is CASSFGTYEQYF.

This clone was observed many times. This chain joins TRBV5-1 and TRBJ2-3; D gene uncertain. Germline CDR1 and CDR2: SGHRS and YFSETQ. The CDR3 sequence is 14 residues long. V lost 3 bases, J lost 6 bases, and 14 bases lay in between. CDR3 in DNA: TGCGCCAGCAGCTCATTGGGTAGTGTTGATACGCAGTATTTT. It specifies CASSSLGSVDTQYF.

The chain links TRBV11-2 to TRBJ2-3; D gene ambiguous. Germline loops: CDR1 SGHAT, CDR2 FQNNGV. This CDR3 has 14 amino acids. V was shortened by 5 bases and J by 2 bases, with 11 bases between the two germline ends. CDR3 in DNA: TGTGCCAGCAGCCCCGTTATTACCACAGATACGCAGTATTTT. Translated, it gives CASSPVITTDTQYF.

Ten or more counts support this clone. This sequence joins TRBV4-3 and TRBJ1-1, with 11 positions matching TRBD1. The CDR3 extends over 16 amino acids. J was trimmed by 4 bases and V by 0 bases; bases with no gene match: 4. CDR1 and CDR2 from the germline V gene are LGHNA and YSLEER. The CDR3 loop is CASSQDFGTGGTEAFF. CDR3 bases: TGCGCCAGCAGCCAAGATTTCGGGACAGGGGGCACTGAAGCTTTCTTT.

This clone was counted at least ten times. The rearrangement links TRBV3-1 to TRBJ2-6, with 7 bases lining up with TRBD1. The CDR3 is 19 amino acids. Germline V gives CDR1 LGHDT, CDR2 YNNKEL (reference sequence). Trimming cost V 7 bases and J 0 bases; bases outside gene matches: 15. The CDR3 DNA is TGTGCCAGCACCCGTAAGGGACAGCACCTAAACTCTGGGGCCAACGTCCTGACTTTC. Translated, it gives CASTRKGQHLNSGANVLTF.

The genes are TRBV27 and TRBJ2-7, with D possibly being TRBD2 (6 bases). Trimming removed 9 bases at V and 4 bases at J, with 13 bases between. Germline loops: CDR1 MNHEY, CDR2 SMNVEV (reference sequence). This CDR3 spans 12 amino acids. The CDR3 protein is CASSVRGYEQYF. CDR3 DNA: TGTGCCAGTAGTGTGCGGGGTTACGAGCAGTACTTC.

This clone was counted ten times or more. V is TRBV5-1 and J is TRBJ1-1, with D tentatively TRBD1 (6 bases). This CDR3 region has 16 residues. From germline, CDR1 is SGHRS and CDR2 YFSETQ. V gave up 0 bases and J gave up 3 bases, with 15 bases separating them. This CDR3 is CASSLGDNRGYTEAFF. Here the CDR3 DNA reads TGCGCCAGCAGCTTGGGGGACAACCGAGGGTACACTGAAGCTTTCTTT.

This clone was seen ten or more times. The CDR3 nucleotides are TGTGCCAGCAGTTTCAGCGGGAGGGCGCAAGATACGCAGTATTTT. This translates into CASSFSGRAQDTQYF. The chain has TRBV12-3 or TRBV12-4 and TRBJ2-3, with 10 nucleotides matching TRBD2. Trimming removed 3 bases from V and 5 bases from J; junction bases left unmatched: 5. The CDR3 sequence is 15 residues long.

By sample share, this clone is medium-sized. The rearrangement links TRBV12-3 or TRBV12-4 to TRBJ2-7, with a possible D match to TRBD2 (6 bases). V was trimmed by 2 bases and J by 0 bases, leaving 8 bases between them. The CDR3 is 14 residues long. The CDR3 here is CASSLSGLSYEQYF. DNA for the CDR3: TGTGCCAGCAGTTTAAGCGGGCTCTCCTACGAGCAGTACTTC.

Many counts were recorded for this clone. The chain has TRBV20-1 and TRBJ2-1; the match to TRBD2 covers 9 bases. With V trimmed by 3 bases and J by 7 bases, 10 bases remained unmatched. The CDR3 contains 15 residues. Per the germline V gene, CDR1 is DFQATT and CDR2 is SNEGSKA (reference sequence). The CDR3 coding sequence is TGCAGTGCTAGTATGCTAGCGGGAAACTTGAATGAGCAGTTCTTC. It translates to CSASMLAGNLNEQFF.

The chain joins TRBV19 to TRBJ2-2; D gene ambiguous. Germline CDR1 reads LNHDA; CDR2 reads SQIVND (reference sequence). The ends were cut back, 3 bases at V and 5 bases at J, with 16 bases in the middle. The CDR3 sequence is 16 residues long. The DNA for the CDR3 is TGTGCCAGTAGTATTTTTAGAGGCGGTTGGACCGGGGAGCTGTTTTTT. Translation gives CASSIFRGGWTGELFF.

This clone was counted many times. The CDR3: CSALGQGVYEQYF. The CDR3, as DNA: TGCAGTGCGCTCGGACAGGGAGTCTACGAGCAGTACTTC. The rearrangement joins TRBV20-1 to TRBJ2-7, with TRBD1 identical over 8 bases. J was trimmed by 3 bases and V by 6 bases; bases with no gene match: 7. The CDR3 consists of 13 residues. CDR1 and CDR2 from the germline V gene are DFQATT and SNEGSKA (reference sequence).

Relative to its sample, this clone is medium-sized. The chain combines TRBV4-1 with TRBJ1-4; D may be TRBD1 (5 bases). Germline values: CDR1 MGHRA, CDR2 YSYEKL. V was cut by 3 bases and J by 8 bases, with 10 bases left in between. The CDR3 runs to 13 residues. CDR3 coding DNA: TGCGCCAGCAGCCAGCTGGGGGGGGAAAAACTGTTTTTT. Translated, it gives CASSQLGGEKLFF.

The J gene is TRBJ2-7, the V gene TRBV11-2, with 10 nucleotides matching TRBD1. V was pared by 1 base and J by 12 bases, with 15 bases of the junction left unmatched. Germline V gene lookup returns CDR1 SGHAT and CDR2 FQNNGV. CDR3 length: 16 amino acids. The CDR3, as DNA: TGTGCCAGCAGCTTAGGGGAGACAGGGGGCGTTTACGACCCGTACTTC. It yields the protein CASSLGETGGVYDPYF.

This clone was observed at least ten times. This rearrangement joins TRBV15 to TRBJ1-4; 7 bases match TRBD1. This CDR3 is 13 amino acids long. With V trimmed by 0 bases and J by 8 bases, 0 bases remained unmatched. Germline V gene sequence: CDR1 LNHNV, CDR2 YYDKDF (reference sequence). In nucleotides, the CDR3 is TGTGCCACCAGCAGAGACAGGGGGGAAAAACTGTTTTTT. Protein sequence: CATSRDRGEKLFF.

This clone was picked up many times. The chain combines TRBV4-3 with TRBJ2-7; D may correspond to TRBD1 or TRBD2 (5 bases each). The V gene's germline CDR1 is LGHNA and CDR2 YSLEER. V was cut by 0 bases and J by 3 bases, with 15 bases left in between. There are 16 residues in the CDR3. The CDR3 protein is CASSQDRGAKYYEQYF. The CDR3 DNA reads TGCGCCAGCAGCCAAGATAGGGGAGCGAAATACTACGAGCAGTACTTC.

In its sample, this clone was seen many times. This chain links TRBV11-3 with TRBJ1-5, with unresolved D. V lost 0 bases and J 3 bases, leaving 3 bases between the germline ends. The CDR3 has 13 amino acids. Per the germline V gene, CDR1 is SGHNT and CDR2 is YENEEA. In nucleotides, the CDR3 is TGTGCCAGCAGCTTAGATATCAATCAGCCCCAGCATTTT. Amino acid sequence: CASSLDINQPQHF.

This clone showed up many times. CDR3 in DNA: TGTGCCAGCAAGGTCCCACTAGCGGGCTACAATGAGCAGTTCTTC. Protein product: CASKVPLAGYNEQFF. This chain connects TRBV6-1 to TRBJ2-1; 9 bases agree with TRBD2. There are 15 residues in the CDR3. Trimming cost V 7 bases and J 3 bases; bases outside gene matches: 7. Per the germline V gene, CDR1 is MNHNS and CDR2 is SASEGT.

This clone showed up many times. The rearrangement links TRBV29-1 to TRBJ1-4; D unresolved. Trimming left V 4 bases short and J 7 bases short, with 19 bases between. Looked up from germline, CDR1 is SQVTM and CDR2 is ANQGSEA. This CDR3 is built from 15 residues. In nucleotides, the CDR3 is TGCAGCGTTGTGCGAGGCACGAGAGAAGGTGAAAAACTGTTTTTT. It codes for CSVVRGTREGEKLFF.

This clone was seen repeatedly, ten times or more. The CDR3 DNA reads as TGTGCCAGCAGCCTCCAACAGAGAGGGAGCAATCAGCCCCAGCATTTT. Its translation is CASSLQQRGSNQPQHF. This chain joins TRBV7-9 and TRBJ1-5; D uncertain. Deletions cut 5 bases from V and 1 base from J, with 15 bases between. The CDR3 covers 16 residues. CDR1 is SEHNR, CDR2 FQNEAQ, per germline (reference sequence).

In this sample, this clone turned up many times. The chain uses TRBV27 and TRBJ2-4; D assignment may be TRBD1 or TRBD2 (5 bases each). Germline V gene lookup returns CDR1 MNHEY and CDR2 SMNVEV (reference sequence). V lost 3 bases and J lost 7, with 22 bases in between. The CDR3 extends over 17 amino acids. The CDR3 coding sequence is TGTGCCAGCAGTTTGACCGGGACGCCACCTTGGGTGAACATTCAGTACTTC. Translating it yields CASSLTGTPPWVNIQYF.

This clone was seen many times. This chain uses TRBV20-1 with TRBJ2-4; D is possibly TRBD1 (6 bases). The CDR3 has 13 amino acids. The germline V gene has CDR1 DFQATT and CDR2 SNEGSKA (reference sequence). V was pared by 6 bases and J by 0 bases, with 9 bases between. Written as DNA, the CDR3 is TGCAGTGCAGGGGGTGGAGCCAAAAACATTCAGTACTTC. Its translation is CSAGGGAKNIQYF.

Notes on this clone: One end of the junction varies from germline; a read error may be responsible. V is TRBV20-1 and J is TRBJ2-7, with D possibly being TRBD2 (6 bases). CDR1 and CDR2 (germline): DFQATT, SNEGSKA (reference sequence). The CDR3 runs to 12 residues. The DNA of the CDR3 is TGCAGTGCTGCGCGGGATTCCTACGGGCAGTACTTC. Translation gives CSAARDSYGQYF.

V usage is TRBV10-3 and J usage is TRBJ1-6, with D maybe TRBD1 (6 bases). Germline CDR1 ENHRY, CDR2 SYGVKD. The CDR3 loop spans 16 amino acids. Trimming shortened V by 3 bases and J by 8 bases, and 17 bases separated the two germline ends. The CDR3 bases are TGTGCCATCAGTGATGAGGGGGATAAATGGGATTCACCCCTCCACTTT. This gives the protein CAISDEGDKWDSPLHF.

This clone has a count of ten or more. As DNA, the CDR3 is TGTGCCAGCAGCACCACTAGCGGCACCTACAATGAGCAGTTCTTC. Translated, it gives CASSTTSGTYNEQFF. This rearrangement joins TRBV4-2 to TRBJ2-1, with 8 bases identical to TRBD2. V lost 5 bases and J lost 2; bases outside the gene matches: 5. Germline CDR1 is LGHNA and CDR2 is YNFKEQ. The CDR3 consists of 15 residues.

This clone was counted ten times or more. The V and J genes are TRBV6-5 and TRBJ2-5, with D possibly called TRBD1 or TRBD2 (5 bases each). The germline CDR1 and CDR2 sequences are MNHEY and SVGAGI. Trimming cost V 2 bases and J 2 bases, with 18 bases left between them. The CDR3 extends over 17 amino acids. The CDR3 region has the DNA TGTGCCAGCAGTTACCCACCGGGACGTGCGATTCAAGAGACCCAGTACTTC. Translated, it gives CASSYPPGRAIQETQYF.

Worth noting for this clone: A junction boundary mismatches the germline segment, possibly from a read error. The chain uses TRBV15 and TRBJ2-6; D is unclear. Germline loops: CDR1 LNHNV, CDR2 YYDKDF (reference sequence). CDR3 size: 14 residues. CDR3 in DNA: TGTGTCACCAGCAGAGATGTGGGGTCCAACGTCCTGACTTTC. Residues: CVTSRDVGSNVLTF. Full variable domain (rest looked up from reference TRBV15 and TRBJ2-6): DAMVIQNPRYQVTQFGKPVTLSCSQTLNHNVMYWYQQKSSQAPKLLFHYYDKDFNNEADTPDNFQSRRPNTSFCFLDIRSPGLGDTAMYLCVTSRDVGSNVLTFGAGSRLTVL.

This clone was detected many times. This sequence joins TRBV9 and TRBJ1-1; D remains unclear. The germline CDR1 and CDR2 sequences are SGDLS and YYNGEE. V was shortened by 1 base and J by 4 bases, with 11 bases between the two germline ends. This CDR3 is 14 amino acids long. CDR3 DNA: TGTGCCAGCAGCGTATCGACCGTCCCCACTGAAGCTTTCTTT. It yields the protein CASSVSTVPTEAFF.

By sample share, this clone is large. The V call is TRBV27, the J call TRBJ2-4; tentative D call: TRBD2 (7 bases). Germline V lookup: CDR1 MNHEY, CDR2 SMNVEV (reference sequence). This CDR3 region has 16 residues. The V end lost 2 bases, the J end lost 6 bases, and 17 bases lay between the germline ends. CDR3 in amino acids: CASSLIAGEGGNIQYF. CDR3 in DNA: TGTGCCAGCAGTTTAATCGCGGGGGAGGGGGGAAACATTCAGTACTTC.